The clone carrying this TCR beta chain was seen a handful of times. As yet, its antigen is unknown. This sample was taken from a study of immune cell composition in non-small cell lung cancer. Study summary: Lung adenocarcinoma or squamous carcinoma made up most tumours.

Germline-derived CDR1 and CDR2 are MDHEN and SYDVKM. With 7 bases removed from V and 0 bases from J, the gap between germline ends came to 18 bases. This CDR3 has 16 amino acids. Only in-frame clones appear in the TCRdb table, and some are missing; sequencing was by immunoSEQ multiplex PCR. Here the sample spans approximately 3,700 clones, more than 65% being singletons. Study-wide results and caveats: It was not proven that tumour-reactive clones equal dominant tumour-associated clones. Tumour-associated clones >0.5% occurred in approximately 32% of adenocarcinomas, less than 80% of squamous.

The normal lung sample lay at least 3 cm, and maximally far, from the tumour. Template was genomic DNA from frozen, unsorted single-cell suspensions. This sequence originates from a human donor with non-small cell lung cancer. V usage is TRBV28 and J usage is TRBJ1-1; D remains ambiguous. Sequencing used non-adjacent lung tissue. The CDR3 is CASTVLPGAMNTEAFF. CDR3 DNA: TGTGCCAGCACCGTATTGCCCGGTGCCATGAACACTGAAGCTTTCTTT.